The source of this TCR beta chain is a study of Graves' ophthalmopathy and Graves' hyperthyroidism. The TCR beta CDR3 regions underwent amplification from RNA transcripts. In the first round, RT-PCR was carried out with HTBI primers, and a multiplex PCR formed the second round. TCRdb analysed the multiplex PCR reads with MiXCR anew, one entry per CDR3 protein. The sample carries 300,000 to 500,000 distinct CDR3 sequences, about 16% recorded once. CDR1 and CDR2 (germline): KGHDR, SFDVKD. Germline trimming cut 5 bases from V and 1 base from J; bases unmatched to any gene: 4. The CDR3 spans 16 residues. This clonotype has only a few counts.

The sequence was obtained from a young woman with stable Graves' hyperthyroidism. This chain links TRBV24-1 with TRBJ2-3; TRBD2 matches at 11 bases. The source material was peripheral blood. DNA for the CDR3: TGTGCCACCAGTGGAGTGGGACTAGCGGGCACAGATACGCAGTATTTT. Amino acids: CATSGVGLAGTDTQYF.